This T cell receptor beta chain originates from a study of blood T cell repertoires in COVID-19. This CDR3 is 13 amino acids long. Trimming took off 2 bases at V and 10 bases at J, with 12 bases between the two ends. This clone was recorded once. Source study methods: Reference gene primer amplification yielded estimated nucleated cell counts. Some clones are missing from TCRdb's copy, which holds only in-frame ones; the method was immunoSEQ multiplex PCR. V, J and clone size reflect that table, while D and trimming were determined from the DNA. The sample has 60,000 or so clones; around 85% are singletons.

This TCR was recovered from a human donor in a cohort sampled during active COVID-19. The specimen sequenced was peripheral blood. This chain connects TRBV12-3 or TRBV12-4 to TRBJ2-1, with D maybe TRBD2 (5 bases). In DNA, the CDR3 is TGTGCCAGCAGTTTAAACGGGCCGGGGGAGCAGTTCTTC. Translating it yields CASSLNGPGEQFF.